This T cell receptor beta chain was profiled in a study of T-cell reconstitution after alpha-beta-depleted transplantation in children. For TCRbeta, the library was prepared with unique molecular identifiers. TCRdb re-called the PCR reads with MiXCR, one entry per CDR3 protein. This table holds about 540,000 distinct CDR3 sequences, 15% to 20% found once. The J segment lost 5 bases and the V segment lost 3 bases, leaving 10 bases of the junction unmatched. Germline V gives CDR1 SGDLS, CDR2 YYNGEE. The CDR3 sequence is 16 residues long. The gene calls are TRBV9 and TRBJ1-2; 10 bases agree with TRBD1. The specimen comprised PBMCs from the stem cell graft donor, sampled from the stem cell graft. The source is a human donor who donated a stem cell graft to a child with acute lymphoblastic leukemia. The CDR3 loop is CASSGVPGQGTYGYTF. In DNA, the CDR3 is TGTGCCAGCAGCGGCGTTCCGGGACAGGGGACTTATGGCTACACCTTC.